The text below deals with one T cell receptor beta chain. These data are taken from a study of blood T cell repertoires in COVID-19. Looking at the study overall: Samples of COVID-19 (acute and convalescent) were obtained from the United States, Italy and Spain. The cDNA or gDNA used as material had been derived from T cells, B-cell-depleted T cells, or PBMCs.

While infection was still active, Seattle patients were enrolled and then followed longitudinally. Authors' analysis steps: The assay estimated nucleated cells by amplifying reference gene primers. Some clones are missing from TCRdb's copy, which holds only in-frame ones; the method was immunoSEQ multiplex PCR. That table is the source of V, J and clone size, and D and trimming were worked out from the DNA. The table has 300,000 to 350,000 clones, roughly 87% seen once; the top ten hold around 3.9%. This receptor was taken from a woman in her sixties with COVID-19, enrolled during active disease. Sequencing was carried out using peripheral blood.

CDR3 region: CSVLPTEAFF. CDR3 DNA sequence: TGCAGCGTCCTTCCCACTGAAGCTTTCTTT. V gene TRBV29-1 combines with J gene TRBJ1-1; the D is unclear. The CDR3 runs 10 residues. The V gene lost 6 bases and the J gene lost 4 bases, with 6 bases spanning the gap. The V gene's germline CDR1 is SQVTM and CDR2 ANQGSEA.